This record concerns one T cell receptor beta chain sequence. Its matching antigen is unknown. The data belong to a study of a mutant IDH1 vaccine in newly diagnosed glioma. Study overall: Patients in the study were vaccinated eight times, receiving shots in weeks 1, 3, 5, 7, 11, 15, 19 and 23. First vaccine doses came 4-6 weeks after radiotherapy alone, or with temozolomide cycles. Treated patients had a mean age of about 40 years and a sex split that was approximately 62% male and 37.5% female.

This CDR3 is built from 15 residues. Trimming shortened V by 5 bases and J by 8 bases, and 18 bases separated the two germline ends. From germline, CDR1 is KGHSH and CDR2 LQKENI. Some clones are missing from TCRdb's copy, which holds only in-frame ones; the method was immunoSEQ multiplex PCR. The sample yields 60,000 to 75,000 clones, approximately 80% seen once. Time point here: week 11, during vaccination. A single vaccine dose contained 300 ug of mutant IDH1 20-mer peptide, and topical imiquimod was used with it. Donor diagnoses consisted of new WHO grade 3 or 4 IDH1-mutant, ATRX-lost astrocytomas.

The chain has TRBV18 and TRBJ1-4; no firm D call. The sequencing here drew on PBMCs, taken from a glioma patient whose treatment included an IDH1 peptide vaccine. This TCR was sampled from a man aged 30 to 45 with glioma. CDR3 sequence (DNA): TGTGCCAGCTCAAGCCTTCCGGGCCAACGAGAAAAACTGTTTTTT. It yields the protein CASSSLPGQREKLFF.